Presented here are 21 T cell receptor beta chains from one specimen sequenced in a study of regulatory T cells in long-lasting Graves disease. Specified time point: persistent/refractory GD, antithyroid drugs over 5 years with positive TRAb. From PBMCs, RNA was extracted and then used to make the TCR library. To make TCR beta libraries, researchers used iRepertoire HTBI primers and Arm-PCR of CDR3 regions. TCRdb called the multiplex PCR reads again in MiXCR, with one record for every CDR3 protein. Altogether 450,000 or so distinct CDR3 sequences are present, more than 20% being singletons, with the ten largest covering under 9%. The sequenced sample was peripheral blood mononuclear cells (PBMCs), obtained when the disease was refractory, from a patient treated with antithyroid drugs. Source of these receptors: a female donor with Graves disease.

The chain recombines TRBV27 with TRBJ1-5, with a weak D call TRBD1 (6 bases). V shed 1 base and J shed 0 bases, with 13 bases lying between them. The germline CDR1 and CDR2 sequences are MNHEY and SMNVEV (reference sequence). CDR3 length: 17 residues. CDR3 in amino acids: CASSLYRDLYSNQPQHF. CDR3 DNA: TGTGCCAGCAGTTTATACAGGGATCTCTATAGCAATCAGCCCCAGCATTTT.

This clonotype was detected ten times or more. The J gene is TRBJ1-1, the V gene TRBV12-3 or TRBV12-4; unclear D gene. Trimming pared 5 bases from V and 4 bases from J, leaving 8 bases between. The CDR3 extends over 12 amino acids. In DNA form, the CDR3 reads TGTGCCAGCAGTCGGACGGCCACTGAAGCTTTCTTT. This translates into CASSRTATEAFF.

This clonotype was seen a few times. CDR3 sequence (DNA): TGTGCCAGCAAGGGGGATACGCTAGCGGGACGCACCGGGGAGCTGTTTTTT. Residues: CASKGDTLAGRTGELFF. The chain has TRBV2 and TRBJ2-2; 9 bases match TRBD2. The germline CDR1 and CDR2 sequences are SNHLY and FYNNEI. J gave up 4 bases and V 7 bases, and 13 bases lay outside the gene matches. The CDR3 has 17 residues. Drawing the rest from reference TRBV2 and TRBJ2-2, the complete variable domain is EPEVTQTPSHQVTQMGQEVILRCVPISNHLYFYWYRQILGQKVEFLVSFYNNEISEKSEIFDDQFSVERPDGSNFTLKIRSTKLEDSAMYFCASKGDTLAGRTGELFFGEGSRLTVL.

CDR3 nucleotide sequence: TGCGCCAGCAGCTCGGGGGACAGGGATGGCACTGAAGCTTTCTTT. This codes for CASSSGDRDGTEAFF. V and J are TRBV5-1 and TRBJ1-1; 9 bases are shared with TRBD1. With 3 bases clipped from V and 4 bases from J, the junction kept 7 bases outside the gene matches. The CDR3 loop spans 15 amino acids. Germline CDR1 is SGHRS and CDR2 is YFSETQ.

This clonotype was seen at least ten times. The V and J genes are TRBV11-2 and TRBJ1-2; 7 bases align to TRBD1. CDR3 length: 15 residues. Germline V lookup: CDR1 SGHAT, CDR2 FQNNGV. Trimming cost V 5 bases and J 6 bases; bases outside gene matches: 12. The CDR3 sequence: CASSPPGRGRDGYTF. As DNA, the CDR3 is TGTGCCAGCAGCCCTCCAGGGAGGGGGCGGGATGGCTACACCTTC. Supplemented by reference TRBV11-2 and TRBJ1-2, the full variable domain reads EAGVAQSPRYKIIEKRQSVAFWCNPISGHATLYWYQQILGQGPKLLIQFQNNGVVDDSQLPKDRFSAERLKGVDSTLKIQPAKLEDSAVYLCASSPPGRGRDGYTFGSGTRLTVV.

This chain uses TRBV5-5 with TRBJ2-7, with 11 nucleotides matching TRBD2. Germline V lookup: CDR1 SGHKS, CDR2 YYEKEE (reference sequence). V lost 2 bases to trimming and J lost 6 bases; unmatched junction nucleotides: 13. This CDR3 contains 17 residues. CDR3 residues: CASSFGTSGPMGREQYF. As DNA, the CDR3 is TGTGCCAGCAGCTTCGGGACTAGCGGCCCAATGGGACGCGAGCAGTACTTC.

Ten or more counts support this clonotype. The V and J genes are TRBV20-1 and TRBJ2-5, with no clear D. The germline V gene has CDR1 DFQATT and CDR2 SNEGSKA (reference sequence). CDR3 size: 11 residues. Between the trimmed V and J ends, which lost 2 bases and 5 bases, there was a span of 6 bases. The CDR3 region has the DNA TGCAGTGCTAGATTCTTGGAGACCCAGTACTTC. Translating it yields CSARFLETQYF.

This clonotype has more than one count but fewer than ten. The DNA for the CDR3 is TGTGCCAGTAGTATTTTGGGAGCGAACACCGGGGAGCTGTTTTTT. The encoded protein is CASSILGANTGELFF. This chain joins TRBV19 and TRBJ2-2; a possible D gene is TRBD2 (5 bases). The V gene's germline CDR1 is LNHDA and CDR2 SQIVND (reference sequence). The CDR3 spans 15 residues. V gave up 3 bases and J gave up 0 bases, with 8 bases separating them. Combining the CDR3 with reference TRBV19 and TRBJ2-2 gives the whole variable domain DGGITQSPKYLFRKEGQNVTLSCEQNLNHDAMYWYRQDPGQGLRLIYYSQIVNDFQKGDIAEGYSVSREKKESFPLTVTSAQKNPTAFYLCASSILGANTGELFFGEGSRLTVL.

With regard to this clonotype: The junction departs from the called germline gene at one end, perhaps through a read error. The chain couples TRBV11-2 to TRBJ2-2, with 7 positions matching TRBD2. There are 14 residues in the CDR3. Germline lookup yields CDR1 SGHAT and CDR2 FQNNGV. In DNA form, the CDR3 reads TGTGCCAGCAGCCGAGGGAGGGGCACCGGGGAGCTGTCTTTT. Translating gives CASSRGRGTGELSF.

The sample holds many counts of this clonotype. The rearrangement joins TRBV27 to TRBJ1-1; possibly TRBD1 for D (5 bases). Trimming removed 4 bases at V and 0 bases at J, with 9 bases between. Per germline, CDR1 MNHEY and CDR2 SMNVEV (reference sequence). The CDR3 has 14 residues. DNA for the CDR3: TGTGCCAGCAGTTGGCGGGGCATGAACACTGAAGCTTTCTTT. Translating gives CASSWRGMNTEAFF.

V and J are TRBV30 and TRBJ2-7; D is uncertain. V lost 4 bases, J lost 6 bases, and 13 bases lay in between. The germline CDR1 and CDR2 sequences are GTSNPN and SVGIG (reference sequence). There are 12 residues in the CDR3. This chain's CDR3 is CAWTQDGIEQYF. The CDR3 nucleotides are TGTGCCTGGACCCAAGACGGAATCGAGCAGTACTTC.

This chain connects TRBV14 to TRBJ2-7; D is unclear. V was cut by 0 bases and J by 0 bases, with 9 bases left in between. CDR3 length: 15 amino acids. Germline V CDR1 and CDR2: SGHDN, FVKESK. CDR3 amino acids: CASSQDEDGSYEQYF. As DNA, the CDR3 is TGTGCCAGCAGCCAAGACGAAGACGGCTCCTACGAGCAGTACTTC. The variable domain in full, completed from reference TRBV14 and TRBJ2-7, reads EAGVTQFPSHSVIEKGQTVTLRCDPISGHDNLYWYRRVMGKEIKFLLHFVKESKQDESGMPNNRFLAERTGGTYSTLKVQPAELEDSGVYFCASSQDEDGSYEQYFGPGTRLTVT.

This clonotype was counted between two and nine times. This chain connects TRBV7-9 to TRBJ2-5, with D unclear. This CDR3 has 14 amino acids. V was trimmed by 5 bases and J by 1 base, leaving 11 bases between them. CDR1 and CDR2 from the germline V gene are SEHNR and FQNEAQ (reference sequence). As DNA, the CDR3 is TGTGCCAGCAGCCCTGAGGTCGGCCAAGAGACCCAGTACTTC. Translating it yields CASSPEVGQETQYF.

This chain's CDR3 is CAGGDREHSYEQYF. Written as DNA, the CDR3 is TGTGCCGGGGGAGACAGGGAACACTCCTACGAGCAGTACTTC. The rearrangement links TRBV6-1 to TRBJ2-7, with TRBD1 identical over 7 bases. V shed 11 bases, J shed 0 bases, and the junction held 10 bases outside the gene matches. Germline-derived CDR1 and CDR2 are MNHNS and SASEGT. This CDR3 contains 14 residues.

There are many counts of this clonotype. This sequence joins TRBV18 and TRBJ1-5; no clear D gene. CDR1 and CDR2 (germline): KGHSH, LQKENI. V was shortened by 3 bases and J by 2 bases, with 8 bases between the two germline ends. This CDR3 comprises 14 residues. CDR3 sequence: CASSPASGNQPQHF. The CDR3, as DNA: TGTGCCAGCTCACCGGCATCGGGCAATCAGCCCCAGCATTTT.

The genes are TRBV7-9 and TRBJ1-1; D remains unclear. The CDR3 spans 14 residues. Germline V CDR1 and CDR2: SEHNR, FQNEAQ (reference sequence). Trimming stripped 3 bases from V and 0 bases from J, with 8 bases between. The CDR3: CASSFGKLNTEAFF. Here the CDR3 DNA reads TGTGCCAGCAGCTTTGGGAAATTGAACACTGAAGCTTTCTTT.

This clonotype was counted many times. V usage is TRBV28 and J usage is TRBJ2-5; a weak D match, TRBD2 (7 bases). The V end was cut by 8 bases, the J end by 4 bases, with 17 bases between. CDR1 and CDR2 (germline): MDHEN, SYDVKM. This CDR3 spans 14 amino acids. In nucleotides, the CDR3 is TGTGCCAGCGGCCAAGGGAGGGGGTCAGAGACCCAGTACTTC. Protein product: CASGQGRGSETQYF.

At least ten counts were recorded for this clonotype. The gene calls are TRBV28 and TRBJ1-1; D is perhaps TRBD1 (5 bases). The CDR3 is 12 residues long. Trimming pared 3 bases from V and 7 bases from J, leaving 9 bases between. Germline V gene lookup returns CDR1 MDHEN and CDR2 SYDVKM. This chain's CDR3 is CASSFGHLEAFF. CDR3 DNA sequence: TGTGCCAGCAGTTTCGGACACCTTGAAGCTTTCTTT.

This clonotype was seen many times. V gene TRBV9 combines with J gene TRBJ2-2, with D hard to call. Germline V lookup: CDR1 SGDLS, CDR2 YYNGEE. Trimming took off 3 bases at V and 3 bases at J, with 15 bases between the two ends. This CDR3 is built from 16 residues. DNA of the CDR3: TGTGCCAGCAGCGCACCTCGGCCGCGGCACACCGGGGAGCTGTTTTTT. This gives the protein CASSAPRPRHTGELFF.

The chain links TRBV7-2 to TRBJ2-1, with TRBD2 matching 13 bases. With V trimmed by 6 bases and J by 8 bases, 7 bases remained unmatched. From germline, CDR1 is SGHTA and CDR2 FQGNSA. This CDR3 region has 15 residues. The DNA for the CDR3 is TGTGCCAGCAGGCGGACTAGCGGGAGTGGGCATGAGCAGTTCTTC. It codes for CASRRTSGSGHEQFF.

This clonotype appeared many times. This sequence joins TRBV2 and TRBJ2-5; 8 bases are shared with TRBD1. Per germline, CDR1 SNHLY and CDR2 FYNNEI. This CDR3 has 13 amino acids. V was pared by 9 bases and J by 4 bases, with 7 bases of the junction left unmatched. The DNA for the CDR3 is TGTGCCAGTGATAGGACAGGGCCAGAGACCCAGTACTTC. Amino acid sequence: CASDRTGPETQYF.